This T cell receptor beta chain was retrieved from a study of molecular identifiers for immune sequencing clone quantification. TCRdb re-called the PCR reads through MiXCR, storing one row per CDR3 protein. Found here are nearly 650,000 distinct CDR3 sequences, roughly 27% of them singletons; the top ten hold about 0.73%. Deletions cut 0 bases from V and 2 bases from J, with 13 bases between. This CDR3 region has 16 residues. Germline assignment: CDR1 MGHRA and CDR2 YSYEKL. The sample holds many counts of this clonotype. Sequencing input: naive CD8+ T cells from blood, with Jurkat cell RNA spiked in. Subset denoted: FACS-sorted CD8+CD4-CCR7+CD45RA+ naive T cells. This sequence joins TRBV4-1 and TRBJ2-5; D is ambiguous. The source of this sequence is a human donor in good health. Some libraries in this study had Jurkat cell RNA spiked in. CDR3 DNA sequence: TGCGCCAGCAGCCAAGATAGCCCTGACCCGCAAGAGACCCAGTACTTC. It translates to CASSQDSPDPQETQYF.